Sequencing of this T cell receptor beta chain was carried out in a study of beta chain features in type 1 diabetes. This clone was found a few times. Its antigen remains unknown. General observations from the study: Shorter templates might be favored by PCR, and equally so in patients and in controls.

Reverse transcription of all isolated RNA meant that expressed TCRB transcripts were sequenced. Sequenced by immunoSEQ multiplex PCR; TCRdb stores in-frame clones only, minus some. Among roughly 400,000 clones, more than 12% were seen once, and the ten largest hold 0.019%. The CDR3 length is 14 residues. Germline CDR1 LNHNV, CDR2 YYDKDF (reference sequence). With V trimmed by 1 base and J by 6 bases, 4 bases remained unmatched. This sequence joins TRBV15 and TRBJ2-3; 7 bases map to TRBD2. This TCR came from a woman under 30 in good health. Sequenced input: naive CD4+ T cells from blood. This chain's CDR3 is CATSRGGREDTQYF. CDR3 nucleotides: TGTGCCACCAGCAGAGGGGGGAGGGAGGATACGCAGTATTTT.